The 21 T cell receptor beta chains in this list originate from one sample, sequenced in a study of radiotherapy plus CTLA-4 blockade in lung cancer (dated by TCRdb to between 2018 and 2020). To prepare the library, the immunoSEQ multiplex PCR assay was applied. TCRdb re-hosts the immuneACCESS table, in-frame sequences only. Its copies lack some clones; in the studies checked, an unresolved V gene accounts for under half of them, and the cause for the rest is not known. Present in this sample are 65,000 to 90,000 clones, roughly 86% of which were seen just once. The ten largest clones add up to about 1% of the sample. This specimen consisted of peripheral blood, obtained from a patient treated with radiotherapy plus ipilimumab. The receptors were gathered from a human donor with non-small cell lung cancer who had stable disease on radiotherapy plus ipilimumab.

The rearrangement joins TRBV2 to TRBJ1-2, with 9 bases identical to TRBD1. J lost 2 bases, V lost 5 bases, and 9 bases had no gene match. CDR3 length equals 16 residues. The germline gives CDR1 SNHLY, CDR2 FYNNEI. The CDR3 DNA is TGTGCCAGCAGTCCAAATATAGGACAGGGGAACTATGGCTACACCTTC. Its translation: CASSPNIGQGNYGYTF.

The CDR3 DNA follows: TGTGCCAGTAGTATAGGGGGGACAACGGGTAATGAGCAGTTCTTC. Translating it yields CASSIGGTTGNEQFF. V usage is TRBV19 and J usage is TRBJ2-1; D is possibly TRBD1 (6 bases). The ends were cut back, 1 base at V and 7 bases at J, with 14 bases in the middle. This CDR3 spans 15 amino acids. The V gene's germline CDR1 is LNHDA and CDR2 SQIVND (reference sequence).

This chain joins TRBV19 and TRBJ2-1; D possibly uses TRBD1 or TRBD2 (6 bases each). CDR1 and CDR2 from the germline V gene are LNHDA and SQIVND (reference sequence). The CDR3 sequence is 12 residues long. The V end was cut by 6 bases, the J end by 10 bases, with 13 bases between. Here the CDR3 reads CASSDYGGEQFF. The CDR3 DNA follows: TGTGCCAGTAGCGACTACGGGGGCGAGCAGTTCTTC.

DNA for the CDR3: TGTGCCAGCAGTTTGACTGGAAACACCATATATTTT. It translates to CASSLTGNTIYF. The chain is built from TRBV28 and TRBJ1-3; D is unclear. The V end lost 3 bases, the J end lost 2 bases, and 2 bases lay between the germline ends. Germline CDR1 MDHEN, CDR2 SYDVKM. This CDR3 spans 12 amino acids.

In DNA form, the CDR3 reads TGCGCCAGCAGCTTGGAGGGTACGAGCATTCAGTACTTC. It specifies CASSLEGTSIQYF. The genes are TRBV5-1 and TRBJ2-4; no firm D call. Germline CDR1 SGHRS, CDR2 YFSETQ. V was shortened by 0 bases and J by 9 bases, with 10 bases between the two germline ends. This CDR3 contains 13 residues. Full variable domain (remainder filled in from reference TRBV5-1 and TRBJ2-4): KAGVTQTPRYLIKTRGQQVTLSCSPISGHRSVSWYQQTPGQGLQFLFEYFSETQRNKGNFPGRFSGRQFSNSRSEMNVSTLELGDSALYLCASSLEGTSIQYFGAGTRLSVL.

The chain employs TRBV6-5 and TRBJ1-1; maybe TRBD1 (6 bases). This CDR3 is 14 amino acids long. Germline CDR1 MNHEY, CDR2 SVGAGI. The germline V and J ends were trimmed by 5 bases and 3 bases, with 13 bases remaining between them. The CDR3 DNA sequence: TGTGCCAGCAGTCCCACTAACAGGGACACTGAAGCTTTCTTT. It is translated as CASSPTNRDTEAFF.

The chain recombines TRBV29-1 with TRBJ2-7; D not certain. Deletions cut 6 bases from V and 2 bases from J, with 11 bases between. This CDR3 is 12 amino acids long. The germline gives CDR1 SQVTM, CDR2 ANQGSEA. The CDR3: CSVRYSTYEQYF. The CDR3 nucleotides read TGCAGCGTCCGATACAGTACCTACGAGCAGTACTTC.

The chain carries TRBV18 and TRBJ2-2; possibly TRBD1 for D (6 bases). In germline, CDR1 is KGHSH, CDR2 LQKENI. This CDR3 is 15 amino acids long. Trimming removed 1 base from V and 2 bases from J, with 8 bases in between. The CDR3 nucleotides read TGTGCCAGCTCACCACGGGACAAAAACACCGGGGAGCTGTTTTTT. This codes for CASSPRDKNTGELFF.

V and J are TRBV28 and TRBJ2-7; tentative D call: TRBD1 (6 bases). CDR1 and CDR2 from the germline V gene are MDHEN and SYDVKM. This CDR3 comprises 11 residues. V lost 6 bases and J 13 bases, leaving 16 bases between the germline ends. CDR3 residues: CASRDETGYYF. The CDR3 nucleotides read TGTGCCAGCAGGGACGAGACAGGCTATTACTTC. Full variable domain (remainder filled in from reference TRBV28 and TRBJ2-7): DVKVTQSSRYLVKRTGEKVFLECVQDMDHENMFWYRQDPGLGLRLIYFSYDVKMKEKGDIPEGYSVSREKKERFSLILESASTNQTSMYLCASRDETGYYFGPGTRLTVT.

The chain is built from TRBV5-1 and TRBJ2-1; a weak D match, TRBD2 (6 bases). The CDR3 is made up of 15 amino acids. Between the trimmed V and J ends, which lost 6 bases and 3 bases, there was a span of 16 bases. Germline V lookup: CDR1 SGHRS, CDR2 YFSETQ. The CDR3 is CASIVRERYYNEQFF. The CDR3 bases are TGCGCCAGCATAGTACGGGAGCGATACTACAATGAGCAGTTCTTC. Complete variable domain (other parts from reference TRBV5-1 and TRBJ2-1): KAGVTQTPRYLIKTRGQQVTLSCSPISGHRSVSWYQQTPGQGLQFLFEYFSETQRNKGNFPGRFSGRQFSNSRSEMNVSTLELGDSALYLCASIVRERYYNEQFFGPGTRLTVL.

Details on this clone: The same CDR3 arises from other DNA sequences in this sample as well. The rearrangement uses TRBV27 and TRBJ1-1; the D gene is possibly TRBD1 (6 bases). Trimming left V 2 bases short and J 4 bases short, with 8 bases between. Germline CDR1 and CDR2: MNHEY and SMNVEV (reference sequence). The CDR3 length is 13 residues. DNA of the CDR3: TGTGCCAGCAGTTTAAGGGGGTCCACTGAAGCTTTCTTT. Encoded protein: CASSLRGSTEAFF.

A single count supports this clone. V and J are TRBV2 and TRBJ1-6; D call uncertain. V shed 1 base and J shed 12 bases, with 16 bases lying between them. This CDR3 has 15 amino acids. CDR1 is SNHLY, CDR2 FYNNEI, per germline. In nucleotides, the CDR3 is TGTGCCAGCAGTGAAGGAGGTGTACCATGGGGACCCCTCCACTTT. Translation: CASSEGGVPWGPLHF.

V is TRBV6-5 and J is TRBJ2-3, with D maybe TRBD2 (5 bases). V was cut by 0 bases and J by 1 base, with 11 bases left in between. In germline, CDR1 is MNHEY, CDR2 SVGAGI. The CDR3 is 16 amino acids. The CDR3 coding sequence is TGTGCCAGCAGTTACTCGATCCCCGGGGGCACAGATACGCAGTATTTT. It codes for CASSYSIPGGTDTQYF.

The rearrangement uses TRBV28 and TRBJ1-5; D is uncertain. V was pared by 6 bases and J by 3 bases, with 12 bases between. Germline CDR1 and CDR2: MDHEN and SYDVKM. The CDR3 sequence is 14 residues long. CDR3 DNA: TGTGCCAGCAGACCGGACGGAATCAATCAGCCCCAGCATTTT. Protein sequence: CASRPDGINQPQHF.

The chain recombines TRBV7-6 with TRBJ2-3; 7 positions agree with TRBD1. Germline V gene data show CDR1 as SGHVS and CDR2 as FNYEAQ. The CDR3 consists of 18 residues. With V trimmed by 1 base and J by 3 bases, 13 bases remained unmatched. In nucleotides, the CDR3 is TGTGCCAGCAGCTTAGTCGGGGTTACAGGACAGGTGACAGATACGCAGTATTTT. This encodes CASSLVGVTGQVTDTQYF.

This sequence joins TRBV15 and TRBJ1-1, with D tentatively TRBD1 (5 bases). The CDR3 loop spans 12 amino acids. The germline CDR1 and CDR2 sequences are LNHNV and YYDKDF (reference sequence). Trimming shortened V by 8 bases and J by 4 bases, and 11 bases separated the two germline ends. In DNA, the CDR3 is TGTGCCACCGGGGGTTGGGTCACTGAAGCTTTCTTT. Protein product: CATGGWVTEAFF.

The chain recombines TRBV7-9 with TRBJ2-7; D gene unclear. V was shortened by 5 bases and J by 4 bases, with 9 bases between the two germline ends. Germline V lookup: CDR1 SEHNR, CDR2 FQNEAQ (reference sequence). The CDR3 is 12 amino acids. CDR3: CASSADQYEQYF. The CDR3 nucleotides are TGTGCCAGCAGCGCGGACCAGTACGAGCAGTACTTC.

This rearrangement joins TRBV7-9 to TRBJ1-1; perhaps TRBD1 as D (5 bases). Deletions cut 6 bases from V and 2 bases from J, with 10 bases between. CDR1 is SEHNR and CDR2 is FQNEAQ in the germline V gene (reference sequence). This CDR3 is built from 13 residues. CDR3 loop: CASRSTVNTEAFF. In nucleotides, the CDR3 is TGTGCCAGCAGATCGACAGTTAACACTGAAGCTTTCTTT.

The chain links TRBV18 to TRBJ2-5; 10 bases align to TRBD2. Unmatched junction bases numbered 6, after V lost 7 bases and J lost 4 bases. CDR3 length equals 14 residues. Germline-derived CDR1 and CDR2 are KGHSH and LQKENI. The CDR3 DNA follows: TGTGCCAGCTTAATAGCGGGAGGATCAGAGACCCAGTACTTC. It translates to CASLIAGGSETQYF. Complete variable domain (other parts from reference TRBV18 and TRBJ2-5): NAGVMQNPRHLVRRRGQEARLRCSPMKGHSHVYWYRQLPEEGLKFMVYLQKENIIDESGMPKERFSAEFPKEGPSILRIQQVVRGDSAAYFCASLIAGGSETQYFGPGTRLLVL.

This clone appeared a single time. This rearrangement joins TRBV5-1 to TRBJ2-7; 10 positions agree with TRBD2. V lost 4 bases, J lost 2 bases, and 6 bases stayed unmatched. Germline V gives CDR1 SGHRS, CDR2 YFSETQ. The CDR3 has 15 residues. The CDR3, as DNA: TGCGCCAGCAGCACCGGACTAGCGGAGACCTACGAGCAGTACTTC. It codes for CASSTGLAETYEQYF. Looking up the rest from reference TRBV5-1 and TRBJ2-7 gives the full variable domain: KAGVTQTPRYLIKTRGQQVTLSCSPISGHRSVSWYQQTPGQGLQFLFEYFSETQRNKGNFPGRFSGRQFSNSRSEMNVSTLELGDSALYLCASSTGLAETYEQYFGPGTRLTVT.

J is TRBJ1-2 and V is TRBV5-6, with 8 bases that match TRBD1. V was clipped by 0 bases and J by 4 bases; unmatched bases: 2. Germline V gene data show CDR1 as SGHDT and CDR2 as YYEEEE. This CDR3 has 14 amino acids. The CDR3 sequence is CASSLGTGLYGYTF. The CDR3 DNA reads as TGTGCCAGCAGCTTGGGGACAGGGCTCTATGGCTACACCTTC.